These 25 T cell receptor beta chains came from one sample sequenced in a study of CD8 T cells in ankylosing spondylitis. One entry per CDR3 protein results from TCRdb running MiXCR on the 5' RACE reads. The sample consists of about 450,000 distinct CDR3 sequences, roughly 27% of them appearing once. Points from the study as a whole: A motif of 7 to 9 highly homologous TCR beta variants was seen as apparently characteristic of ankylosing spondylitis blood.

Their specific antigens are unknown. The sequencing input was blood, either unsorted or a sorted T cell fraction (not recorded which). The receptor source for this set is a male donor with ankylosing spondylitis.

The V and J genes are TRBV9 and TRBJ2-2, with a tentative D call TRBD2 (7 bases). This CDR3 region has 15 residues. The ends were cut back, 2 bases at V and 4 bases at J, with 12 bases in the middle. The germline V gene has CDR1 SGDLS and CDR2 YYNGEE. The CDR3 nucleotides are TGTGCCAGCAGCGTTAGGGGGGGAGTCACCGGGGAGCTGTTTTTT. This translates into CASSVRGGVTGELFF.

The CDR3 nucleotides are TGTGCCAGCAGCGTAGGGACACGGGGGCGTGAGCAGTACTTC. Protein product: CASSVGTRGREQYF. The chain carries TRBV9 and TRBJ2-7, with D perhaps TRBD1 or TRBD2 (6 bases each). The CDR3 is made up of 14 amino acids. V lost 0 bases, J lost 7 bases, and 14 bases lay in between. The germline gives CDR1 SGDLS, CDR2 YYNGEE.

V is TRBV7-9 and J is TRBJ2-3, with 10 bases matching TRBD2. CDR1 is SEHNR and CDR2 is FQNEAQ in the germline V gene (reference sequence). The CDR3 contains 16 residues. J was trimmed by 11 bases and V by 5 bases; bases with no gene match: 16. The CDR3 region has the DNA TGTGCCAGCAGCCTCGGACTAGCGGACTCGCGTATAGAGCAGTATTTT. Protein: CASSLGLADSRIEQYF.

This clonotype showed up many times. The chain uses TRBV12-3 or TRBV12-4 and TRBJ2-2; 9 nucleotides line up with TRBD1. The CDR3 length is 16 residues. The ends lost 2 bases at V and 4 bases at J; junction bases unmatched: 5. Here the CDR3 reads CASSLTGTGPTGELFF. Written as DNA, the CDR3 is TGTGCCAGCAGTTTAACGGGGACAGGGCCCACCGGGGAGCTGTTTTTT.

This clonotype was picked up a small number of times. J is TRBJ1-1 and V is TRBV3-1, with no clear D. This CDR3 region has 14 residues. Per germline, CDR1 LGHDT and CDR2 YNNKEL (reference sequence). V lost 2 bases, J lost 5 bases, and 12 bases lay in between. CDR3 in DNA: TGTGCCAGCAGCCAATCCGGGGTGGGGACTGAAGCTTTCTTT. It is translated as CASSQSGVGTEAFF.

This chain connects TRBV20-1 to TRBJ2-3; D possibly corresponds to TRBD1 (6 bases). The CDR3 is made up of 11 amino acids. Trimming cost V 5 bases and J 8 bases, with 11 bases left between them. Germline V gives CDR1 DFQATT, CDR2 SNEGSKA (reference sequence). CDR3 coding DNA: TGCAGTGCTCCAGGGGTTGGTACGCAGTATTTT. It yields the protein CSAPGVGTQYF.

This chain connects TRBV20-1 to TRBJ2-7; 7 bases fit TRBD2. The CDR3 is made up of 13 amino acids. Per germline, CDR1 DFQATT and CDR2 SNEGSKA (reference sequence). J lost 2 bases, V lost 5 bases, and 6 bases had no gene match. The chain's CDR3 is CSAYLAEPYEQYF. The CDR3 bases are TGCAGTGCTTACCTAGCGGAACCCTACGAGCAGTACTTC.

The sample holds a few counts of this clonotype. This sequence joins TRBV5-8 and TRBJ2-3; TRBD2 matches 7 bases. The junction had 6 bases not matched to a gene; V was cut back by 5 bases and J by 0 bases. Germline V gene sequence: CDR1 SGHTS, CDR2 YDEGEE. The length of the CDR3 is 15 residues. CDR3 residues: CASRWASGSTDTQYF. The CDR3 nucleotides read TGTGCCAGCAGGTGGGCTAGCGGTAGCACAGATACGCAGTATTTT.

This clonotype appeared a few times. CDR3 sequence (DNA): TGCAGCGTTGTAGGGCGGGAGGGTACCGACTATGGCTACACCTTC. Its translation: CSVVGREGTDYGYTF. The gene calls are TRBV29-1 and TRBJ1-2; D gene uncertain. Germline CDR1 SQVTM, CDR2 ANQGSEA. The CDR3 totals 15 residues. V lost 4 bases to trimming and J lost 3 bases, with 18 bases between them.

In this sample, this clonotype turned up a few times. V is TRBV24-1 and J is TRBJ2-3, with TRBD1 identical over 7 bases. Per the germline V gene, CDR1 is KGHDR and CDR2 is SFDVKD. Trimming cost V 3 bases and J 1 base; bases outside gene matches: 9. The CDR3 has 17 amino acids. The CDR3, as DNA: TGTGCCACCAGTGATCCAAGAGGACAGGCCCGCACAGATACGCAGTATTTT. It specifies CATSDPRGQARTDTQYF.

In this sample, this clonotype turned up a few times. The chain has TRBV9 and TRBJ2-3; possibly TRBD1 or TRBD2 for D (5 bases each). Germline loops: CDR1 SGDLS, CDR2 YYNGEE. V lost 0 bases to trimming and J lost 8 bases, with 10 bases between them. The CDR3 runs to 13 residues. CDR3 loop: CASSVGGIGTQYF. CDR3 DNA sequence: TGTGCCAGCAGCGTAGGGGGGATTGGTACGCAGTATTTT.

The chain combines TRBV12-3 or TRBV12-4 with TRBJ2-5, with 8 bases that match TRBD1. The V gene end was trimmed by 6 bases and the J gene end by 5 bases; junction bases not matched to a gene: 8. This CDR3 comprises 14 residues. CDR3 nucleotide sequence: TGTGCCAGCAGCACTCGACAGGGGAACGAGACCCAGTACTTC. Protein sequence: CASSTRQGNETQYF.

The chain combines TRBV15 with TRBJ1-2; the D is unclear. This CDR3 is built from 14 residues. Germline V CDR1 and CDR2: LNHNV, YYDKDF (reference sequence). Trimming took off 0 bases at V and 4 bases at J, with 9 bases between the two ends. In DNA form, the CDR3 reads TGTGCCACCAGCAGAGATAAGGGTTTCTATGGCTACACCTTC. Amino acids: CATSRDKGFYGYTF.

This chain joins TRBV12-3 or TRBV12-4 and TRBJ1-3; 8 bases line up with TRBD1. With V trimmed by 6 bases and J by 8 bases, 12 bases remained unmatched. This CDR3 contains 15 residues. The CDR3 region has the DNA TGTGCCAGCAGATCTTTTGGACAGGGAGGGTACACCATATATTTT. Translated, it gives CASRSFGQGGYTIYF.

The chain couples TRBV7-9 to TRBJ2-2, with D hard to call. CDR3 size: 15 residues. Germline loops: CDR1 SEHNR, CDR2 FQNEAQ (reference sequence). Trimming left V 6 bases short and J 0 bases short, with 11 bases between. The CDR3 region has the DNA TGTGCCAGCAGTTGGGCAGAGACGAACACCGGGGAGCTGTTTTTT. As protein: CASSWAETNTGELFF. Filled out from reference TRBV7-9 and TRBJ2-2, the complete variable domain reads DTGVSQNPRHKITKRGQNVTFRCDPISEHNRLYWYRQTLGQGPEFLTYFQNEAQLEKSRLLSDRFSAERPKGSFSTLEIQRTEQGDSAMYLCASSWAETNTGELFFGEGSRLTVL.

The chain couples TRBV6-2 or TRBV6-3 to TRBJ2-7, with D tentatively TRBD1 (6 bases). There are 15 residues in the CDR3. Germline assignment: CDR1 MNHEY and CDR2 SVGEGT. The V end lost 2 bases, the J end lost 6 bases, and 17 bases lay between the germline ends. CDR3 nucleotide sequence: TGTGCCAGCAGTTACGGTTCGGACAGTACCCCCGAGCAGTACGTC. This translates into CASSYGSDSTPEQYV.

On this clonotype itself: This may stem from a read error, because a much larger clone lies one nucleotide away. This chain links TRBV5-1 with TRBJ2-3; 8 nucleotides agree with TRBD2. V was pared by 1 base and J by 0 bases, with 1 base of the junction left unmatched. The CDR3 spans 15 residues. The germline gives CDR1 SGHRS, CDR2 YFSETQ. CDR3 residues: CASSLPSGSTDTQYF. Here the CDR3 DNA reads TGCGCCAGCAGCTTGCCTAGCGGGAGCACAGATACGCAGTATTTT.

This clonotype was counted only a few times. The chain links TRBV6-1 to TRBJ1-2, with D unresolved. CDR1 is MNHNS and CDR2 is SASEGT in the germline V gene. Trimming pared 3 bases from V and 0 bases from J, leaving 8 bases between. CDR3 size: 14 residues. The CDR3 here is CASSETAANYGYTF. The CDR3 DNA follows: TGTGCCAGCAGTGAGACGGCAGCTAACTATGGCTACACCTTC.

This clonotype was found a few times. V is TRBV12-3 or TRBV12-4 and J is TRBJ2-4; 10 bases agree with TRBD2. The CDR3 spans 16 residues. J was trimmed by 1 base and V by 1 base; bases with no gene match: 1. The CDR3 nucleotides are TGTGCCAGCAGTTTAGGTAGCGGGAGGGCCAAAAACATTCAGTACTTC. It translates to CASSLGSGRAKNIQYF.

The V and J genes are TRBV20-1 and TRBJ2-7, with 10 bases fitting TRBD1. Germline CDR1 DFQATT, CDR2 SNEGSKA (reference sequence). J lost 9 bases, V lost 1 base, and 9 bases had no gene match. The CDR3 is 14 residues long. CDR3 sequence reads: CSARAGTGVLGQYF. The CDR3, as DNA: TGCAGTGCTAGAGCCGGGACAGGGGTGCTGGGGCAGTACTTC.

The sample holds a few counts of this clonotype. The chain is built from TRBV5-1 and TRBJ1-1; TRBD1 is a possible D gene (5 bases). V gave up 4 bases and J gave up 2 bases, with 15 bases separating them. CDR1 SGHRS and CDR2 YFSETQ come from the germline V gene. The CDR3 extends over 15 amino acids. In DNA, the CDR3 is TGCGCCAGCAGCATGAGACAGAGCTTAAACACTGAAGCTTTCTTT. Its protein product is CASSMRQSLNTEAFF.

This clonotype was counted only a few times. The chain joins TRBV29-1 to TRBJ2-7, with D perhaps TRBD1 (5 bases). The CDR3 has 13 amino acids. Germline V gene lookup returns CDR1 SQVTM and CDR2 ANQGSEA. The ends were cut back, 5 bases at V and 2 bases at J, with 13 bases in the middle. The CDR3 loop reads CSVRFTGAYEQYF. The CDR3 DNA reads TGCAGCGTTCGTTTCACAGGAGCCTACGAGCAGTACTTC.

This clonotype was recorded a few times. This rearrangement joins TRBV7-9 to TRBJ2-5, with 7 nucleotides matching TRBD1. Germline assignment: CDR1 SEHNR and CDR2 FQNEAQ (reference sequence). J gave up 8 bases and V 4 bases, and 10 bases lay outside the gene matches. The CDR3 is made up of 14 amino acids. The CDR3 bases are TGTGCCAGCAGCTCCGGGACAGCTGCCGGTACCCAGTACTTC. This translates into CASSSGTAAGTQYF.

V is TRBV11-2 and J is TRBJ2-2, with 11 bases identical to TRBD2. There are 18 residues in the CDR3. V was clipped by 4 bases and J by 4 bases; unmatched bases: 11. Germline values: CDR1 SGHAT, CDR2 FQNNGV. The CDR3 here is CASSSQLAGASGTGELFF. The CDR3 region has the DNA TGTGCCAGCAGCTCCCAACTAGCGGGGGCCTCGGGCACCGGGGAGCTGTTTTTT.

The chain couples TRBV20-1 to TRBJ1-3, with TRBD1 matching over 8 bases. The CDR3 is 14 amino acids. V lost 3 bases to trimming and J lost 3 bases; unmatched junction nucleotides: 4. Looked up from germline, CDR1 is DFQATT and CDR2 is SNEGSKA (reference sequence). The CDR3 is CSASPGGYGNTIYF. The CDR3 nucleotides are TGCAGTGCTAGTCCAGGGGGCTATGGAAACACCATATATTTT.